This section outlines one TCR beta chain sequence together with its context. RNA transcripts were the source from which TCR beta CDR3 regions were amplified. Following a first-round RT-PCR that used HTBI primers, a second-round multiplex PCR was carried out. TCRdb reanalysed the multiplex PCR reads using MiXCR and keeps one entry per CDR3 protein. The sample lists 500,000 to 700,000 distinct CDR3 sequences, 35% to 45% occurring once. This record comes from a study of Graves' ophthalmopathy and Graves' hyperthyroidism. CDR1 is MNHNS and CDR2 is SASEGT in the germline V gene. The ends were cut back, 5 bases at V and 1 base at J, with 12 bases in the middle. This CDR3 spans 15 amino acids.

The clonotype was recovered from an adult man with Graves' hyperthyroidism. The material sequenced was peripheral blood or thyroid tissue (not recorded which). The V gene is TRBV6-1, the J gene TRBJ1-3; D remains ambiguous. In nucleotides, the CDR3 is TGTGCCAGCAGTACCTTCTCGTATTCTGGAAACACCATATATTTT. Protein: CASSTFSYSGNTIYF.